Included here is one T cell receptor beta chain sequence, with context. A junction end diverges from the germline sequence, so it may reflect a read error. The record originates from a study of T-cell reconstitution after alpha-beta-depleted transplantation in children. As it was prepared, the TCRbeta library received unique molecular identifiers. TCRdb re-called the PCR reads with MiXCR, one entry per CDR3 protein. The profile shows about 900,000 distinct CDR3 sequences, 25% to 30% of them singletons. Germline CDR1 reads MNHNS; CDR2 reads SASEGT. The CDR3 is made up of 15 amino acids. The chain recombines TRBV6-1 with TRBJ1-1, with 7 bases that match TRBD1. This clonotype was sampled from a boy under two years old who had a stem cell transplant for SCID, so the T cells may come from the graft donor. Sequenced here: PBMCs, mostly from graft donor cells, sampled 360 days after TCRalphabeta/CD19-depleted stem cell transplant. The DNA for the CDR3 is TGTGCCAGCATTGAACCGGGACAGCTAAACACTGAAGCTTTCTTT. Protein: CASIEPGQLNTEAFF.